What follows is one T cell receptor (beta chain) and its context. The authors amplified TCR beta CDR3 regions from RNA transcripts. RT-PCR with HTBI primers came first, then second-round multiplex PCR. TCRdb reprocessed the multiplex PCR reads via MiXCR and lists one record per CDR3 protein. The sample records about 400,000 distinct CDR3 sequences, 15% to 19% being singletons. Hyperthyroidism patients had new diagnoses, durations under 2 months, and ages of 18 to 65. The CDR3 extends over 15 amino acids. V dropped 2 bases and J dropped 2; count of bases not matched to a gene: 4. Per the germline V gene, CDR1 is MNHNS and CDR2 is SASEGT. The data stem from a study of Graves' ophthalmopathy and Graves' hyperthyroidism.

The material sequenced was peripheral blood. This TCR was recovered from a woman aged 18-29 years with stable Graves' hyperthyroidism. V and J are TRBV6-1 and TRBJ2-5; 8 bases align to TRBD2. The DNA for the CDR3 is TGTGCCAGCAGTGAATTAGCGGGGTCGCAAGAGACCCAGTACTTC. It codes for CASSELAGSQETQYF.